This section outlines one T cell receptor beta chain sequence together with its context. This CDR3 region has 15 residues. The V end was cut by 3 bases, the J end by 7 bases, with 15 bases between. The germline V gene encodes CDR1 KGHSH and CDR2 LQKENI. This sample is part of a study of blood T cell repertoires in COVID-19. Libraries were prepared by immunoSEQ multiplex PCR; TCRdb keeps only in-frame clonotypes and omits some of them. Seen here are 250,000 to 300,000 clones, more than 75% observed once, and the top ten hold about 1.6%. The V gene is TRBV18, the J gene TRBJ2-2; the D gene is possibly TRBD1 (5 bases). Specimen: peripheral blood. This TCR was sampled from a woman between 35 and 50 years old who had recovered from COVID-19. The CDR3 DNA reads TGTGCCAGCTCACCCGTTGTGGGGCTGGACGGGGAGCTGTTTTTT. This gives the protein CASSPVVGLDGELFF. Variable domain in full (rest from reference TRBV18 and TRBJ2-2): NAGVMQNPRHLVRRRGQEARLRCSPMKGHSHVYWYRQLPEEGLKFMVYLQKENIIDESGMPKERFSAEFPKEGPSILRIQQVVRGDSAAYFCASSPVVGLDGELFFGEGSRLTVL.